This T cell receptor (beta chain) came from a study of Ad26.COV2.S vaccination and SARS-CoV-2 variants. Here immunoSEQ multiplex PCR was the method, and the copy in TCRdb shows in-frame clones only, minus some. The sample contains over 400,000 clones, approximately 89% of which appear only once. CDR3 size: 17 residues. CDR1 is SGHDT and CDR2 is YYEEEE in the germline V gene. V lost 0 bases, J lost 4 bases, and 9 bases stayed unmatched. As for treatment: roughly 20 received Ad26.COV2.S at low or high dose, single or two shots; five or six received placebo; per-sample allocation not given. Vaccine and placebo recipients were sampled on day 63 after the first injection.

This chain links TRBV5-6 with TRBJ2-2; TRBD2 matches 7 bases. The sequence came from a person aged 18-65 years who received the Ad26.COV2.S COVID-19 vaccine or a placebo. Here the sequenced sample was peripheral blood, taken in a trial of Ad26.COV2.S vaccine versus placebo. The CDR3 spells CASSLGSRPGGTGELFF. The CDR3 nucleotides read TGTGCCAGCAGCTTGGGATCCCGACCGGGGGGCACCGGGGAGCTGTTTTTT.